These T cell receptor beta chains were read from a single sample in a study of blood T cells in healthy people across ages. TCRdb passed the 5' RACE reads through MiXCR, listing each CDR3 protein once. In the table there are 800,000 or so distinct CDR3 sequences, approximately 25% of which are singletons. This sample also appeared in a second study, on T cells of mothers and their children.

Specimen: blood. The receptors here all came from a boy younger than 18 in good health. The CDR3 runs from the conserved cysteine through the conserved F or W.

J	V	CDR3
TRBJ2-5	TRBV4-2	CASSQERTGGTETQYF
TRBJ2-7	TRBV7-6	CASSPSGPSYEQYF
TRBJ2-7	TRBV7-2	CASSLAWGWSYEQYF
TRBJ1-4	TRBV28	CASSSAGRGANNEKLFF
TRBJ1-1	TRBV5-5	CASSLLTAVNTEAFF
TRBJ2-5	TRBV28	CASTAFGETQYF
.	TRBV5-1	CASSAGRDSKIYEQYF
TRBJ1-2	TRBV12-3/TRBV12-4	CASSHGTGAWNYGYTF
TRBJ1-4	TRBV24-1	CATSDSDGTTNEKLFF
.	TRBV28	CASSLNSGQLYEQYF
TRBJ2-7	TRBV7-3	CASSLNGDEQYF
TRBJ1-5	TRBV28	CASSLAQFNQPQHF
TRBJ2-5	TRBV20-1	CSAIRGLEGETQYF
TRBJ2-7	TRBV2	CASSEAPGSVYEQYF
TRBJ2-6	TRBV11-2	CASSVGGSGANVLTF
.	TRBV10-3	CAISEINSAPGEQYF
TRBJ2-3	TRBV28	CASSITRGGVDTQYF
TRBJ2-7	TRBV4-1	CASSPAWGPSEQYF